This T cell receptor beta chain derives from a study of T cell clones after liver transplantation. Sequencing was performed with immunoSEQ multiplex PCR; in TCRdb, only in-frame clones are kept and a portion is missing. The sample lists around 100,000 clones; around 80% were seen once. Germline CDR1 and CDR2: SGHRS and YFSETQ. This CDR3 has 14 amino acids. The V and J ends lost 2 bases and 7 bases respectively, with 10 bases between them. The TCR sequence derives from a human patient who received a liver transplant. The T cells may come from the graft donor. The chain is built from TRBV5-1 and TRBJ1-6; D perhaps matches TRBD1 (5 bases). Here the sequenced sample was CD4+ T cells from blood, taken around 4 years after liver transplant. The CDR3 DNA sequence: TGCGCCAGCAGCTTTGGGGACGGAAATTCACCCCTCCACTTT. Translation: CASSFGDGNSPLHF.